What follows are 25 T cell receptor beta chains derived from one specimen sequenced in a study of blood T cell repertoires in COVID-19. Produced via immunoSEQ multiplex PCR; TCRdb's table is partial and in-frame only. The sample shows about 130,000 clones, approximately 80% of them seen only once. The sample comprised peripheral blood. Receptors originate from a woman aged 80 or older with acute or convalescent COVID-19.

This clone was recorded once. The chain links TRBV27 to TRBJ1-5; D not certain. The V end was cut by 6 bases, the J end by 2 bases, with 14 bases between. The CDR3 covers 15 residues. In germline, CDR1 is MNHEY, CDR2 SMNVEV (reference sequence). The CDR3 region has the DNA TGTGCCAGCAGACGTGAGAGGGCTGGCAATCAGCCCCAGCATTTT. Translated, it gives CASRRERAGNQPQHF.

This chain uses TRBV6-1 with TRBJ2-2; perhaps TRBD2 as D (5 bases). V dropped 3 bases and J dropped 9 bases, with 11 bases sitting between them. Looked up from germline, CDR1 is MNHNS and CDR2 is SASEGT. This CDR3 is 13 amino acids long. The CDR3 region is CASSETTGRELFF. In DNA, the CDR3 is TGTGCCAGCAGTGAGACAACGGGGAGGGAGCTGTTTTTT.

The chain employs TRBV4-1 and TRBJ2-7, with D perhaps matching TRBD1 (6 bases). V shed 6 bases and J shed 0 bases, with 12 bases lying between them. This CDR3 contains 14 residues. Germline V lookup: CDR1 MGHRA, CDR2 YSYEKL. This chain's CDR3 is CASSYTGSSYEQYF. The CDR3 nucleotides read TGCGCCAGCAGTTACACAGGGAGCTCCTACGAGCAGTACTTC.

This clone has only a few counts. CDR3 region: CASSPSPDRVNYGYTF. The CDR3 DNA reads as TGTGCCAGCTCACCCTCCCCCGACAGGGTGAACTATGGCTACACCTTC. The gene calls are TRBV18 and TRBJ1-2; 7 bases fit TRBD1. This CDR3 contains 16 residues. The germline V gene has CDR1 KGHSH and CDR2 LQKENI. With V trimmed by 3 bases and J by 2 bases, 9 bases remained unmatched.

CDR3 residues: CASARAGQSNQPQHF. The CDR3 coding sequence is TGTGCCAGCGCTAGGGCAGGACAGTCTAATCAGCCCCAGCATTTT. The chain couples TRBV9 to TRBJ1-5; D perhaps matches TRBD1 (6 bases). The CDR3 runs 15 residues. Germline V gene lookup returns CDR1 SGDLS and CDR2 YYNGEE. V lost 7 bases and J lost 4, with 18 bases in between.

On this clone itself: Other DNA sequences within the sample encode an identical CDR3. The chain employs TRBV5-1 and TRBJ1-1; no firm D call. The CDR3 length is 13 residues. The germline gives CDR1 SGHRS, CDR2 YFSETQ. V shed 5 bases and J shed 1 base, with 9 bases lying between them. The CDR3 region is CASSIEGNTEAFF. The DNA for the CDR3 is TGCGCCAGCAGTATCGAGGGGAACACTGAAGCTTTCTTT.

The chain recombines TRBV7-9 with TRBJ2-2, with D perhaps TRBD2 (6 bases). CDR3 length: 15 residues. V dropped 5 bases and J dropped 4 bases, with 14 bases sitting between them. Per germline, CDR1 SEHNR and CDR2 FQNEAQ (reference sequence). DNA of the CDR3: TGTGCCAGCAGCCCCGCCGGGACTTTCACCGGGGAGCTGTTTTTT. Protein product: CASSPAGTFTGELFF.

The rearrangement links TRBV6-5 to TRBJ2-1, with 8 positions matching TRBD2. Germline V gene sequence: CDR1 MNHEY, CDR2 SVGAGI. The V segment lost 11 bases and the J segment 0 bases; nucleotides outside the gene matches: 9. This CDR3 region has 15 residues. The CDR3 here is CAVGRGEGSYNEQFF. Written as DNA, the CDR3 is TGTGCCGTCGGGCGGGGGGAAGGCTCCTACAATGAGCAGTTCTTC.

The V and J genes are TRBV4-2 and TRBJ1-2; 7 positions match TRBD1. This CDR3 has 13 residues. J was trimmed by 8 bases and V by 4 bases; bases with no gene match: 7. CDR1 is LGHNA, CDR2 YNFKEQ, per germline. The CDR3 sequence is CASSRQQGKGYTF. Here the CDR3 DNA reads TGTGCCAGCAGCCGACAACAGGGGAAGGGCTACACCTTC.

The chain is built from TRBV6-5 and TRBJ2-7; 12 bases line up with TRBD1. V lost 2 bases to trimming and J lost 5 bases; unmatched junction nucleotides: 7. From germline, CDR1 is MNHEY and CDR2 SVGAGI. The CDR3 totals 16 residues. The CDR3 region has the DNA TGTGCCAGCAGTTACCCGCGGGACAGGGGGCGGAACGAGCAGTACTTC. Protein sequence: CASSYPRDRGRNEQYF.

In nucleotides, the CDR3 is TGTGCCCGCCGCGCCGCGGGGGCGGGCGCCAACGTCCTGACTTTC. This sequence encodes CARRAAGAGANVLTF. The V call is TRBV9, the J call TRBJ2-6; a possible D gene is TRBD2 (7 bases). The CDR3 has 15 residues. Germline values: CDR1 SGDLS, CDR2 YYNGEE. Trimming cost V 10 bases and J 7 bases, with 21 bases left between them.

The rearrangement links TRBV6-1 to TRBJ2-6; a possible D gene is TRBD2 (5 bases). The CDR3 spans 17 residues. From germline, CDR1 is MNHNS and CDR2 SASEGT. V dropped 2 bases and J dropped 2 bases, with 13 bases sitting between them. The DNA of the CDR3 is TGTGCCAGCAGTGAACTTCGGGGTTCGGCTGGGGCCAACGTCCTGACTTTC. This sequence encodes CASSELRGSAGANVLTF.

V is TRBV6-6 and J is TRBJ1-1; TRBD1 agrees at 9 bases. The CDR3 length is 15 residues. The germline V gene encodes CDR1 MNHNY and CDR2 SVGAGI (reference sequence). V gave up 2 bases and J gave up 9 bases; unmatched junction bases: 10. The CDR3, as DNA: TGTGCCAGCAGTTACCCCGGGACAGGGAAAGCCCAAGCTTTCTTT. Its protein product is CASSYPGTGKAQAFF.

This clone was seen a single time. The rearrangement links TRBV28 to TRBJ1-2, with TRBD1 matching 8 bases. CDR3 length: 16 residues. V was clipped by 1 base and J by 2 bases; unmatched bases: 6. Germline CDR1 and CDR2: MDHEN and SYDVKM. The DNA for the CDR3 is TGTGCCAGCAGTTTATTCCGCCCAGGGGGCAACTATGGCTACACCTTC. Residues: CASSLFRPGGNYGYTF.

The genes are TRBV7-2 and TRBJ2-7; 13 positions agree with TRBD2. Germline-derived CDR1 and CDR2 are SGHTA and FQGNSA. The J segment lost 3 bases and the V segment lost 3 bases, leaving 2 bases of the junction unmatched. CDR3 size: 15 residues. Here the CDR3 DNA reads TGTGCCAGCAGCTTGACTAGCGGGGGGCTCTACGAGCAGTACTTC. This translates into CASSLTSGGLYEQYF.

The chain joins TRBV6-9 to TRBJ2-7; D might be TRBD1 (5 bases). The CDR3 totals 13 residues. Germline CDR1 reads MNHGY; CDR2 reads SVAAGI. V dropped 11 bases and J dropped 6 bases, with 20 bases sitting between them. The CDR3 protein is CAGIRVRGCEQYF. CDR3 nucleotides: TGTGCCGGAATCAGGGTACGTGGTTGCGAGCAGTACTTC.

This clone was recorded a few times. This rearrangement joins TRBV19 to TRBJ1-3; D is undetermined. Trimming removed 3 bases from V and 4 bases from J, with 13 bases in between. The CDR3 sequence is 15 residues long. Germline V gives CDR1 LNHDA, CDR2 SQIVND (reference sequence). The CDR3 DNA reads TGTGCCAGTAGTATCTCCGGAGGGATCGGAAACACCATATATTTT. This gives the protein CASSISGGIGNTIYF.

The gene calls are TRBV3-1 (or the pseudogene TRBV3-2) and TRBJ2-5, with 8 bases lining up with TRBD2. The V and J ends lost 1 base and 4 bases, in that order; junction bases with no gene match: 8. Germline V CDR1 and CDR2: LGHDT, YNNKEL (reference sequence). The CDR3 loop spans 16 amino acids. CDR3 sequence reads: CASSQVGGGKAETQYF. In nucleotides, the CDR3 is TGTGCCAGCAGCCAAGTGGGCGGGGGGAAGGCAGAGACCCAGTACTTC.

The CDR3 sequence is CASSLPFRRTYEQYF. The CDR3 DNA reads TGTGCCAGCAGCTTACCATTCAGAAGAACCTACGAGCAGTACTTC. This chain links TRBV13 with TRBJ2-7, with D unclear. The CDR3 has 15 amino acids. Germline V gives CDR1 PRHDT, CDR2 FYEKMQ (reference sequence). V shed 2 bases and J shed 2 bases, with 13 bases lying between them.

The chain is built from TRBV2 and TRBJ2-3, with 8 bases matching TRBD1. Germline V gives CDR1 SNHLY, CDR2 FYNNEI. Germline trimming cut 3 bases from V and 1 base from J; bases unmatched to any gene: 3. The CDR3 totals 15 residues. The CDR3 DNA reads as TGTGCCAGCAGTGAGGGGGGACAGGGCACAGATACGCAGTATTTT. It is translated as CASSEGGQGTDTQYF.

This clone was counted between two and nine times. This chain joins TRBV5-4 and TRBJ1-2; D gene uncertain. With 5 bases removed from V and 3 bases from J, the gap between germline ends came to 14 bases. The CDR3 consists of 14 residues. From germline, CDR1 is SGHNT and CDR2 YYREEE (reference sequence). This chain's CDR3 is CASSYLGRDYGYTF. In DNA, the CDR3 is TGTGCCAGCAGTTACCTCGGCCGGGACTATGGCTACACCTTC.

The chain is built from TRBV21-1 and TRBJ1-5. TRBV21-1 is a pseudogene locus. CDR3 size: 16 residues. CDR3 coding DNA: TGTGCCAGCAGCAAAGTTCCAAAGCGGGGGGATCAGCCCCAGCATTTT. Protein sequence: CASSKVPKRGDQPQHF.

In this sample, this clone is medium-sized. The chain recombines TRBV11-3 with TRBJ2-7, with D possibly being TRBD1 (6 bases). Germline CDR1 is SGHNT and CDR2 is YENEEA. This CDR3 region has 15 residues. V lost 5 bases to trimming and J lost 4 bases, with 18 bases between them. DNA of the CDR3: TGTGCCAGCAGCCACCCAGGGGCCAATCTTTACGAGCAGTACTTC. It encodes CASSHPGANLYEQYF.

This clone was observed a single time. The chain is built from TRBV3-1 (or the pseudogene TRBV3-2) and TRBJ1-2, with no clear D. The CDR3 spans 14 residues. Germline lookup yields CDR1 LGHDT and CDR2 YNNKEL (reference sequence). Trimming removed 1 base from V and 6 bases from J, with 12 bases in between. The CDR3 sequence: CASSQVGGGDGYTF. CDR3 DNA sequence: TGTGCCAGCAGCCAAGTGGGAGGCGGAGATGGCTACACCTTC.

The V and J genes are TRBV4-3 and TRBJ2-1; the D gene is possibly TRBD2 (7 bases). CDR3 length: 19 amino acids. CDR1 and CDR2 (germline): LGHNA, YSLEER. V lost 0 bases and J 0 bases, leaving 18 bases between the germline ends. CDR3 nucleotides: TGCGCCAGCAGCCAAGAACTTGTGGCGGGGGCCAGCTCCTACAATGAGCAGTTCTTC. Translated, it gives CASSQELVAGASSYNEQFF.